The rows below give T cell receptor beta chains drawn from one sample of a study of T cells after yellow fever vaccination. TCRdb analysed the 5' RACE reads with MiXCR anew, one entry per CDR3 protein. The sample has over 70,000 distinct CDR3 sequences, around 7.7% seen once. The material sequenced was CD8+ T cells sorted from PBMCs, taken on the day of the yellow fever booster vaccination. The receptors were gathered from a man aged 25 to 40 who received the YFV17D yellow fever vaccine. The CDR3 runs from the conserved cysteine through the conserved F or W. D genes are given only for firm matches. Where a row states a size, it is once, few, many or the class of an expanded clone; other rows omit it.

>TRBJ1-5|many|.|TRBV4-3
TGCGCCAGCAGCCAAGATCCTTTTGTGACAGCTAGCAATCAGCCCCAGCATTTT
CASSQDPFVTASNQPQHF
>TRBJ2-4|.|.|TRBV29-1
TGCAGCGTTGAAGACAGTTTTGTTGACATTCAGTACTTC
CSVEDSFVDIQYF
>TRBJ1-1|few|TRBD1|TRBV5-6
TGTGCCAGCAGCTGGCAGGGGGGGTACCTTGAAGCTTTCTTT
CASSWQGGYLEAFF
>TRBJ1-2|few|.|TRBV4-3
TGCGCCAGCAGCCAAGGGTCCGGGGAACCCTATGGCTACACCTTC
CASSQGSGEPYGYTF
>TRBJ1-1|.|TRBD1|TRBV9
TGTGCCAGTTCGACAGGGGGCGGCACTGAAGCTTTCTTT
CASSTGGGTEAFF
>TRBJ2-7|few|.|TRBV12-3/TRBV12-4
TGTGCCAGCAGTTCCCCGGGGGACGGAGCCTACGAGCAGTACTTC
CASSSPGDGAYEQYF
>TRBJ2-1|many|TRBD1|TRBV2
TGTGCCAGCCTGGGACAGGACCACAATGAGCAGTTCTTC
CASLGQDHNEQFF
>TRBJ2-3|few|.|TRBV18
TGTGCCAGCTCATCACAAAGTCGGATTGCAGATACGCAGTATTTT
CASSSQSRIADTQYF
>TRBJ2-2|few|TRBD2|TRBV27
TGTGCAGTGTTGGCGGGAGGGCACGGGGAGCTGTTTTTT
CAVLAGGHGELFF
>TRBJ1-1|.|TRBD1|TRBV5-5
TGTGCCAGCAGAGGGGACAGTCCTGAAGCTTTCTTT
CASRGDSPEAFF
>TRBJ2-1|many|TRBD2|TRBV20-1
TGCAGTGCTAGAGATCCGGCTAGCGGGGGGGGAGAGCAGTTCTTC
CSARDPASGGGEQFF
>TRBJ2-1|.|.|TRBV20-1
TGCAGTGCTAGTCTCCCGAGCTCCTACAATGAGCAGTTCTTC
CSASLPSSYNEQFF
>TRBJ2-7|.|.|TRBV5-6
TGTGCCAGCAGCTTCGGCCACGGGTCCTACGAGCAGTACTTC
CASSFGHGSYEQYF
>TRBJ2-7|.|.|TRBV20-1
TGCAGTGCTAGGAGCACGGAAAATGGAGAGCAGTACTTC
CSARSTENGEQYF
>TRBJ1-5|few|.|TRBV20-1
TGCAGTGCTAGGGTGGGGATTTATCAGCCCCAGCATTTT
CSARVGIYQPQHF
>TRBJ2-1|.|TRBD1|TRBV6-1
TGTGCCAGCAGGGACAGATATCGGACAGGGAAGTACAATGAGCAGTTCTTC
CASRDRYRTGKYNEQFF
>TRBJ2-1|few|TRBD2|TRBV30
TGTGCCTGGCTAACTAGCGGGAGGAGCTACAATGAGCAGTTCTTC
CAWLTSGRSYNEQFF
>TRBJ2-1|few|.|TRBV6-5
TGTGCCAGCAGTTACTCTGTCGGTAATGAGCAGTTCTTC
CASSYSVGNEQFF
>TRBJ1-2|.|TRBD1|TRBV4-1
TGCGCCAGCAGCCAGGGGATGATACCGGGACAGCCCTATGGCTACACCTTC
CASSQGMIPGQPYGYTF
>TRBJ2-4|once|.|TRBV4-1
TGCGCCAGCAGCCAACGACCCCTTGGGGGCATTCAGTACTTC
CASSQRPLGGIQYF
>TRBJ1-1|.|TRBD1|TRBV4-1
TGCGCCAGCAGCCAAGGGGGGTGGTATGGCAGGGGGGAAGCTTTCTTT
CASSQGGWYGRGEAFF
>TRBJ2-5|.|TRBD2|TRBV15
TGTGCCACCAGCCCACCCGGACTAGCGGGCGGAGAGACCCAGTACTTC
CATSPPGLAGGETQYF
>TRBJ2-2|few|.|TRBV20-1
TGCAGTGCCCCGTACACCGGGGAGCTGTTTTTT
CSAPYTGELFF
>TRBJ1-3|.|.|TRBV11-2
TGTGCCACCCGAAAAGGAAACACCATATATTTT
CATRKGNTIYF
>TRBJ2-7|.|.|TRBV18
TGTGCCAGTTCCCAGGAGGCGTCCTACGAGCAGTACTTC
CASSQEASYEQYF
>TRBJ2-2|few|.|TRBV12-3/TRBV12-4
TGTGCCAGCACCCTTGACCCGAACACCGGGGAGCTGTTTTTT
CASTLDPNTGELFF
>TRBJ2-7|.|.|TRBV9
TGTGCCAGCAACAACTATCCGGGATTTGGTTACGAGCAGTACTTC
CASNNYPGFGYEQYF
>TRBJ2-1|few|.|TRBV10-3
TGTGCCATCAGTGAGTCTCAGGGGACAAACAATGAGCAGTTCTTC
CAISESQGTNNEQFF
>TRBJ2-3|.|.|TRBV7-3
TGTGCCAGCAGCCTGCACACCCAAGATACGCAGTATTTT
CASSLHTQDTQYF
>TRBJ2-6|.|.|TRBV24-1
TGTGCCACCTCCCTAGCTGGGGCCAACGTCCTGACTTTC
CATSLAGANVLTF
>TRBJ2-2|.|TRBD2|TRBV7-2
TGTGCCAGCAGCTCGCTAGCGGCGAACACCGGGGAGCTGTTTTTT
CASSSLAANTGELFF
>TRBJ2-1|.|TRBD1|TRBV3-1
TGTGCCTCCTCCCAAAGCCGTATTCGGGACAGCTACAATGAGCAGTTCTTC
CASSQSRIRDSYNEQFF
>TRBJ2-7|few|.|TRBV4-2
TGTGCCAGCAGCCAAGTGAATTTTCCCTACGAGCAGTACTTC
CASSQVNFPYEQYF
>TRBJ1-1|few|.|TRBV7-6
TGTGCCAGCAGACCCTCGGCGGGGTCTGAAGCTTTCTTT
CASRPSAGSEAFF
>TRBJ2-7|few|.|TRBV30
TGTGCCTGGAGTCCGGGGTCCTACGAGCAGTACTTC
CAWSPGSYEQYF
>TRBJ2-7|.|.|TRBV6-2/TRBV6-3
TGTGCCAGCAGTTACCCCACGAGGGAGCTCGAGCAGTACTTC
CASSYPTRELEQYF
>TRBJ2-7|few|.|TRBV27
TGTGCCAGCAACCATCCCGGGGGCGCGGGGGAGCAGTACTTC
CASNHPGGAGEQYF
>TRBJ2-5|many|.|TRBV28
TGTGCCAGCAGCCTATCCCCAGGGAGCAAGGAGGAGACCCAGTACTTC
CASSLSPGSKEETQYF
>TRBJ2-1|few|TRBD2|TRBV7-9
TGTGCCAGCAGCGGTCCGGGAGGAGAGCAGTTCTTC
CASSGPGGEQFF
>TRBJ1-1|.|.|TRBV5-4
TGTGCCAGCAGGTATACAGGGAACACTGAAGCTTTCTTT
CASRYTGNTEAFF
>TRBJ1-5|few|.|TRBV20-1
TGCAGTGCTACCCCTTGGGGGGCGAGCAATCAGCCCCAGCATTTT
CSATPWGASNQPQHF
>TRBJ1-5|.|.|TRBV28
TGTGCCAGCAGTTTATTCAGGGGCCGACTTAGCAATCAGCCCCAGCATTTT
CASSLFRGRLSNQPQHF
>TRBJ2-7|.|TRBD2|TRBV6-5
TGTGCCAGCAGTTATGTCGGGGGGGACGAGCAGTACTTC
CASSYVGGDEQYF
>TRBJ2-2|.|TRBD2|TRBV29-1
TGCAGCGTTGGGGGGGGACTAGCGGGAGCCGGGGAGCTGTTTTTT
CSVGGGLAGAGELFF
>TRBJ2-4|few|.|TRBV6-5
TGTGCCAGCAGTTACTACCTGGACGAATCGGAAAACATTCAGTACTTC
CASSYYLDESENIQYF
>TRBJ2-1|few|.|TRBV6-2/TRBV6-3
TGTGCCAGCAGTCTTTCTAGTAGTGAGCAGTTCTTC
CASSLSSSEQFF
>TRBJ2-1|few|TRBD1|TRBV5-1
TGCGCCAGCAGCTTGGTACGGACAGGGCCCTACAATGAGCAGTTCTTC
CASSLVRTGPYNEQFF
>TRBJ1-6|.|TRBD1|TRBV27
TGTGCCAGCAGTCTAACCCTTGACAGGGCTAATTCACCCCTCCACTTT
CASSLTLDRANSPLHF